The entry below describes one T cell receptor (beta chain). Other DNA variants within this sample encode the same CDR3. The CDR3 runs to 15 residues. Trimming took off 1 base at V and 1 base at J, with 11 bases between the two ends. Germline V gene lookup returns CDR1 SGHAT and CDR2 FQNNGV. This entry belongs to a study of cytomegalovirus exposure and HLA in healthy donors. About the research overall: Both the approximately 120 validation repertoires and the approximately 620 first-cohort repertoires used the same platform, as reported by a later analysis.

Repertoires were generated with immunoSEQ multiplex PCR, while TCRdb's copy carries only in-frame clones and drops some. Among about 130,000 clones listed, approximately 92% were seen once. The chain is built from TRBV11-2 and TRBJ2-7, with D perhaps matching TRBD2 (6 bases). The clonotype originates from a woman younger than 35 in good health and CMV-seronegative. Sequencing was carried out using PBMCs. CDR3 in amino acids: CASSLGAGTSYEQYF. The CDR3 nucleotides read TGTGCCAGCAGCTTAGGGGCCGGGACTTCCTACGAGCAGTACTTC.